These 19 T cell receptor beta chains share one sample of origin, sequenced in a study of blood T cells in healthy people across ages. The authors ran a second PCR of 7 to 11 cycles using a sample-barcoded 5' primer and a J-beta primer mix. TCRdb ran MiXCR on the 5' RACE reads and lists one entry per CDR3 protein. This sample has more than 1,400,000 distinct CDR3 sequences, with approximately 40% found just once. Sequencing used blood. The receptors shown here come from a woman aged 18-35 years in good health.

This clonotype was counted a few times. The V call is TRBV7-2, the J call TRBJ1-6; 8 bases agree with TRBD1. Unmatched junction bases numbered 7, after V lost 5 bases and J lost 7 bases. This CDR3 comprises 15 residues. CDR1 is SGHTA and CDR2 is FQGNSA in the germline V gene. As DNA, the CDR3 is TGTGCCAGCAGCCAACTACAGGGGGAGAATTCACCCCTCCACTTT. Protein sequence: CASSQLQGENSPLHF.

There are many counts of this clonotype. This chain links TRBV4-1 with TRBJ1-2, with 11 bases aligning to TRBD1. The CDR3 length is 13 residues. With 4 bases clipped from V and 6 bases from J, the junction kept 1 base outside the gene matches. Germline CDR1 MGHRA, CDR2 YSYEKL. This CDR3 reads CASSPGQGDGYTF. The CDR3 region has the DNA TGCGCCAGCAGCCCGGGACAGGGGGATGGCTACACCTTC.

V and J are TRBV11-2 and TRBJ2-7; 8 bases align to TRBD1. CDR1 is SGHAT, CDR2 FQNNGV, per germline. The CDR3 spans 15 residues. After removal of 5 bases from V and 7 bases from J, the junction contained 13 bases not matched to a gene. CDR3 loop: CASSTRQGPYNEQYF. CDR3 sequence (DNA): TGTGCCAGCAGCACGCGACAGGGGCCCTACAATGAGCAGTACTTC.

This clonotype was seen more than once but under ten times. V and J are TRBV20-1 and TRBJ1-1; D gene ambiguous. V dropped 0 bases and J dropped 5 bases, with 10 bases sitting between them. The CDR3 extends over 13 amino acids. Germline CDR1 and CDR2: DFQATT and SNEGSKA (reference sequence). The CDR3 region has the DNA TGCAGTGCTAGAGATCGTCGCGGGACTGAAGCTTTCTTT. It is translated as CSARDRRGTEAFF.

The rearrangement joins TRBV5-5 to TRBJ2-4; 15 nucleotides agree with TRBD2. The end of the DNA aligns better with TRBJ2-7, so the J call may be wrong. The CDR3 totals 17 residues. Germline loops: CDR1 SGHKS, CDR2 YYEKEE (reference sequence). CDR3 region: CASSPGLAGGPTYEQYF. Written as DNA, the CDR3 is TGTGCCAGCAGCCCGGGACTAGCGGGAGGCCCCACCTACGAGCAGTACTTC.

This clonotype was seen a few times. The CDR3 loop is CASSYRGQENYGYTF. CDR3 coding DNA: TGTGCCAGCAGTTACCGGGGACAGGAGAACTATGGCTACACCTTC. The chain carries TRBV3-1 and TRBJ1-2, with 8 bases matching TRBD1. Germline assignment: CDR1 LGHDT and CDR2 YNNKEL (reference sequence). V lost 6 bases to trimming and J lost 2 bases; unmatched junction nucleotides: 8. This CDR3 spans 15 amino acids.

The rearrangement links TRBV4-2 to TRBJ1-2; D is undetermined. The CDR3 runs 13 residues. The germline gives CDR1 LGHNA, CDR2 YNFKEQ. Trimming left V 1 base short and J 8 bases short, with 11 bases between. The CDR3 sequence: CASSQVGVGGYTF. The CDR3 nucleotides read TGTGCCAGCAGCCAAGTTGGAGTAGGAGGCTACACCTTC.

The chain employs TRBV18 and TRBJ1-1; a weak D match, TRBD1 (5 bases). CDR1 is KGHSH, CDR2 LQKENI, per germline. Trimming pared 4 bases from V and 1 base from J, leaving 16 bases between. The CDR3 is 16 amino acids. The CDR3 bases are TGTGCCAGCTCACGCTCATCTATCCAGGGGAACACTGAAGCTTTCTTT. This codes for CASSRSSIQGNTEAFF.

V usage is TRBV6-1 and J usage is TRBJ1-3; TRBD1 matches at 8 bases. Germline trimming cut 4 bases from V and 4 bases from J; bases unmatched to any gene: 6. The CDR3 runs to 15 residues. Germline V gene data show CDR1 as MNHNS and CDR2 as SASEGT. CDR3 region: CASSAQTGAGNTIYF. The CDR3 nucleotides are TGTGCCAGCAGTGCCCAGACAGGGGCCGGAAACACCATATATTTT.

The chain combines TRBV15 with TRBJ2-1, with TRBD1 as a possible D gene (6 bases). CDR1 and CDR2 from the germline V gene are LNHNV and YYDKDF (reference sequence). The CDR3 loop spans 14 amino acids. Trimming stripped 1 base from V and 5 bases from J, with 9 bases between. The CDR3 DNA sequence: TGTGCCACCAGCAGAGGGGACACTAACAATGAGCAGTTCTTC. This sequence encodes CATSRGDTNNEQFF.

The chain joins TRBV12-3 or TRBV12-4 to TRBJ1-6; perhaps TRBD1 as D (5 bases). V was clipped by 10 bases and J by 9 bases, with 22 bases between them. The CDR3 is made up of 15 amino acids. The CDR3 nucleotides are TGTGCCACACAACAGGCCTCCAGGAGAACTTCACCCCTCCACTTT. Protein sequence: CATQQASRRTSPLHF.

The chain recombines TRBV10-2 with TRBJ2-5, with TRBD1 as a possible D gene (6 bases). TRBJ2-7 explains the end of the DNA better; the J call may be wrong. The CDR3 consists of 11 residues. Germline values: CDR1 WSHSY, CDR2 SAAADI. The CDR3 DNA reads as TGCGCCAGCATAGGGGGTCACGAGCAGTACTTC. Translating gives CASIGGHEQYF.

This clonotype was picked up a small number of times. This may be a read error: a much more frequent sequence differs by one nucleotide. The chain employs TRBV12-3 or TRBV12-4 and TRBJ2-5; a weak D match, TRBD1 (5 bases). Judging by the DNA end, TRBJ2-7 fits better; the J call may be wrong. The CDR3 consists of 14 residues. CDR3 DNA: TGTGCCAGCAGTGTCGGGCAGGGTGTCAACGAGCAGTACTTC. It yields the protein CASSVGQGVNEQYF.

The sample holds many counts of this clonotype. The V call is TRBV7-2, the J call TRBJ2-7, with a tentative D call TRBD2 (6 bases). V was cut by 2 bases and J by 0 bases, with 11 bases left in between. The germline V gene has CDR1 SGHTA and CDR2 FQGNSA. This CDR3 contains 15 residues. The CDR3 nucleotides are TGTGCCAGCAGCTTAACCGGGACTGGCTCCTACGAGCAGTACTTC. The encoded protein is CASSLTGTGSYEQYF. The full variable domain, with the rest looked up from reference TRBV7-2 and TRBJ2-7, is GAGVSQSPSNKVTEKGKDVELRCDPISGHTALYWYRQSLGQGLEFLIYFQGNSAPDKSGLPSDRFSAERTGGSVSTLTIQRTQQEDSAVYLCASSLTGTGSYEQYFGPGTRLTVT.

This clonotype was observed a handful of times. The chain links TRBV29-1 to TRBJ1-2; 8 bases agree with TRBD1. V dropped 6 bases and J dropped 1; count of bases not matched to a gene: 4. The CDR3 length is 13 residues. CDR1 is SQVTM and CDR2 is ANQGSEA in the germline V gene. In DNA form, the CDR3 reads TGCAGCGTGCGGACAGGGATTAACTATGGCTACACCTTC. Its protein is CSVRTGINYGYTF.

The gene calls are TRBV29-1 and TRBJ2-1, with 10 bases matching TRBD2. This CDR3 is built from 14 residues. The V segment lost 4 bases and the J segment 6 bases; nucleotides outside the gene matches: 6. The germline CDR1 and CDR2 sequences are SQVTM and ANQGSEA. DNA for the CDR3: TGCAGCGTTGCTATTGGACTAGCGGTCAATGAGCAGTTCTTC. Amino acid sequence: CSVAIGLAVNEQFF.

The chain combines TRBV6-5 with TRBJ2-7; 8 bases agree with TRBD1. This CDR3 is 14 amino acids long. The germline V gene has CDR1 MNHEY and CDR2 SVGAGI. V was pared by 6 bases and J by 1 base, with 5 bases of the junction left unmatched. CDR3: CASSWDRQSYEQYF. In DNA form, the CDR3 reads TGTGCCAGCAGCTGGGACAGGCAATCCTACGAGCAGTACTTC.

As for this clonotype: A much larger clone differs by one base, so this may be a read error. The genes are TRBV10-3 and TRBJ2-4; D tentatively reads TRBD1 or TRBD2 (5 bases each). Near its end, the DNA agrees better with TRBJ2-7, so the J call may be wrong. Germline CDR1 ENHRY, CDR2 SYGVKD. This CDR3 region has 14 residues. CDR3 region: CAISEATGGYEQYF. CDR3 coding DNA: TGTGCCATCAGTGAGGCCACTGGGGGATACGAGCAGTACTTC.

This clonotype was observed once. This rearrangement joins TRBV28 to TRBJ2-5; D could derive from TRBD1 or TRBD2 (5 bases each). V lost 5 bases and J 5 bases, leaving 21 bases between the germline ends. Germline assignment: CDR1 MDHEN and CDR2 SYDVKM. The CDR3 spans 16 residues. CDR3 residues: CASSRARVGVAETQYF. DNA of the CDR3: TGTGCCAGCAGTAGGGCGCGAGTGGGGGTGGCGGAGACCCAGTACTTC.